The 23 T cell receptor beta chains reported below all come from one sample, sequenced in a study of cytomegalovirus exposure and HLA in healthy donors. 60 Vbeta and 13 Jbeta primers were used in PCR. This table comes from immunoSEQ multiplex PCR, and its TCRdb copy is limited to in-frame clones, with some not included. The repertoire consists of 100,000 or so clones, with roughly 71% occurring once and the leading ten covering about a tenth. The sample comprised PBMCs. The receptors were gathered from a man in his forties or fifties in good health and CMV-seropositive.

The V call is TRBV30, the J call TRBJ1-4; 7 nucleotides agree with TRBD1. Trimming took 7 bases from V and 5 from J; bases not matched to a gene: 4. Germline V gene lookup returns CDR1 GTSNPN and CDR2 SVGIG (reference sequence). This CDR3 is 12 amino acids long. This CDR3 reads CASGGDNEKLFF. The DNA of the CDR3 is TGTGCCTCAGGGGGTGACAATGAAAAACTGTTTTTT.

The genes are TRBV15 and TRBJ2-5, with no clear D. The CDR3 is 15 amino acids. Germline loops: CDR1 LNHNV, CDR2 YYDKDF (reference sequence). V was clipped by 0 bases and J by 1 base, with 9 bases between them. For the CDR3, the DNA is TGTGCCACCAGCAGAGATATGGCATCCCAAGAGACCCAGTACTTC. Amino acid sequence: CATSRDMASQETQYF.

This chain uses TRBV9 with TRBJ1-1; TRBD1 matches at 10 bases. The CDR3 contains 18 residues. With 4 bases clipped from V and 4 bases from J, the junction kept 16 bases outside the gene matches. CDR1 and CDR2 (germline): SGDLS, YYNGEE. The CDR3 nucleotides are TGTGCCAGCAGCTCCTCTACGGTGACAGGGGGCAAAGGCACTGAAGCTTTCTTT. Encoded protein: CASSSSTVTGGKGTEAFF.

This clone appeared a few times. The V gene is TRBV11-2, the J gene TRBJ2-1, with D perhaps TRBD2 (6 bases). There are 14 residues in the CDR3. The ends were cut back, 1 base at V and 6 bases at J, with 10 bases in the middle. CDR1 and CDR2 from the germline V gene are SGHAT and FQNNGV. CDR3 region: CASSLVPSANEQFF. The CDR3 DNA is TGTGCCAGCAGCTTAGTCCCTAGCGCCAATGAGCAGTTCTTC.

This chain connects TRBV29-1 to TRBJ1-1; the D is unclear. Trimming left V 4 bases short and J 1 base short, with 13 bases between. Germline V gene data show CDR1 as SQVTM and CDR2 as ANQGSEA. The CDR3 spans 14 residues. CDR3: CSVVGSGWNTEAFF. CDR3 DNA sequence: TGCAGCGTTGTGGGGAGTGGGTGGAACACTGAAGCTTTCTTT. Variable domain in full (rest from reference TRBV29-1 and TRBJ1-1): SAVISQKPSRDICQRGTSLTIQCQVDSQVTMMFWYRQQPGQSLTLIATANQGSEATYESGFVIDKFPISRPNLTFSTLTVSNMSPEDSSIYLCSVVGSGWNTEAFFGQGTRLTVV.

The chain employs TRBV19 and TRBJ2-1; no clear D gene. Germline lookup yields CDR1 LNHDA and CDR2 SQIVND (reference sequence). The V end was cut by 3 bases, the J end by 6 bases, with 6 bases between. The CDR3 is 12 residues long. CDR3 in amino acids: CASSIARNEQFF. In DNA form, the CDR3 reads TGTGCCAGTAGTATCGCGCGCAATGAGCAGTTCTTC.

V and J are TRBV10-3 and TRBJ1-4; D remains ambiguous. The CDR3 has 16 amino acids. Looked up from germline, CDR1 is ENHRY and CDR2 is SYGVKD. V lost 0 bases to trimming and J lost 3 bases, with 11 bases between them. The CDR3 DNA sequence: TGTGCCATCAGTGAGTCAACGGGGTTAGCTAATGAAAAACTGTTTTTT. The encoded protein is CAISESTGLANEKLFF.

The rearrangement links TRBV27 to TRBJ1-1; no firm D call. CDR1 MNHEY and CDR2 SMNVEV come from the germline V gene (reference sequence). The CDR3 runs 12 residues. The germline V and J ends were trimmed by 4 bases and 2 bases, with 5 bases remaining between them. The CDR3 reads CASSSVNTEAFF. The CDR3 DNA reads as TGTGCCAGCAGTTCTGTAAACACTGAAGCTTTCTTT.

V usage is TRBV7-3 and J usage is TRBJ2-1, with TRBD2 identical over 12 bases. CDR1 and CDR2 from the germline V gene are SGHTA and FQGTGA. The V gene end was trimmed by 0 bases and the J gene end by 7 bases; junction bases not matched to a gene: 1. There are 15 residues in the CDR3. The DNA of the CDR3 is TGTGCCAGCAGCTTAACCGGGACTAGCGGGAATGAGCAGTTCTTC. It encodes CASSLTGTSGNEQFF.

Worth noting for this clone: One end of the junction is discordant with germline, which a read error may explain. The J gene is TRBJ2-3, the V gene TRBV29-1, with 8 bases matching TRBD2. The CDR3 contains 14 residues. CDR1 is SQVTM, CDR2 ANQGSEA, per germline. The CDR3 is CSVGAGGGTDTQYF. The CDR3 region has the DNA TGCAGTGTTGGAGCCGGGGGGGGCACAGATACGCAGTATTTT.

The genes are TRBV4-2 and TRBJ2-7, with TRBD2 as a possible D gene (7 bases). The CDR3 runs 18 residues. Deletions cut 0 bases from V and 2 bases from J, with 20 bases between. CDR1 and CDR2 (germline): LGHNA, YNFKEQ. CDR3 sequence: CASSQEGGIGGRPYEQYF. CDR3 DNA sequence: TGTGCCAGCAGCCAAGAGGGGGGGATTGGGGGGCGGCCCTACGAGCAGTACTTC.

This clone has a handful of counts. The chain recombines TRBV25-1 with TRBJ2-2; D perhaps matches TRBD2 (5 bases). V lost 6 bases and J lost 7, with 12 bases in between. Germline V gene lookup returns CDR1 MGHDK and CDR2 SYGVNS. The CDR3 runs 13 residues. This CDR3 is CASRDSVGGELFF. CDR3 bases: TGTGCCAGCAGGGACTCTGTCGGCGGGGAGCTGTTTTTT.

The chain employs TRBV27 and TRBJ1-1; unclear D gene. The CDR3 is made up of 13 amino acids. Germline CDR1 is MNHEY and CDR2 is SMNVEV (reference sequence). The V gene lost 3 bases and the J gene lost 2 bases, with 7 bases spanning the gap. CDR3 DNA: TGTGCCAGCAGTTTTACACGAAACACTGAAGCTTTCTTT. Translated: CASSFTRNTEAFF.

This sequence joins TRBV19 and TRBJ2-3, with TRBD2 as a possible D gene (5 bases). Germline V gene sequence: CDR1 LNHDA, CDR2 SQIVND (reference sequence). The CDR3 sequence is 15 residues long. Trimming removed 9 bases from V and 5 bases from J, with 21 bases in between. The CDR3 nucleotides read TGTGCCAGAGACTCCGGGTGGGCGGCGGGAGATACGCAGTATTTT. This encodes CARDSGWAAGDTQYF.

The chain employs TRBV6-1 and TRBJ1-2; D gene unclear. Between the trimmed V and J ends, which lost 8 bases and 0 bases, there was a span of 13 bases. Germline CDR1 reads MNHNS; CDR2 reads SASEGT. The CDR3 has 14 residues. This CDR3 reads CASSWGDTNYGYTF. For the CDR3, the DNA is TGTGCCAGCTCCTGGGGAGATACTAACTATGGCTACACCTTC.

The rearrangement uses TRBV18 and TRBJ1-2, with 9 bases fitting TRBD1. Germline loops: CDR1 KGHSH, CDR2 LQKENI. The CDR3 loop spans 12 amino acids. The ends lost 6 bases at V and 10 bases at J; junction bases unmatched: 6. CDR3 coding DNA: TGTGCCAGCTCGAATACAGGGGGCGACTACACCTTC. Translated: CASSNTGGDYTF.

This clone was detected a few times. The rearrangement uses TRBV6-6 and TRBJ2-3, with 14 bases matching TRBD2. There are 15 residues in the CDR3. Germline V CDR1 and CDR2: MNHNY, SVGAGI (reference sequence). V lost 6 bases to trimming and J lost 8 bases; unmatched junction nucleotides: 7. CDR3 bases: TGTGCCAGCAGGTCGGGACTAGCGGGAGAGTCTACGCAGTATTTT. It translates to CASRSGLAGESTQYF.

This chain connects TRBV7-8 to TRBJ2-3, with 10 bases that match TRBD1. The germline gives CDR1 SGHVS, CDR2 FQNEAQ. The V and J ends lost 1 base and 0 bases, in that order; junction bases with no gene match: 10. The length of the CDR3 is 19 residues. CDR3 sequence: CASSLVAGTGDKSTDTQYF. The CDR3 nucleotides are TGTGCCAGCAGCTTAGTCGCCGGGACAGGGGATAAGAGCACAGATACGCAGTATTTT.

V and J are TRBV6-1 and TRBJ1-3; D gene ambiguous. Germline values: CDR1 MNHNS, CDR2 SASEGT. There are 14 residues in the CDR3. Deletions cut 6 bases from V and 2 bases from J, with 11 bases between. Here the CDR3 reads CASSRQEAGNTIYF. CDR3 sequence (DNA): TGTGCCAGCAGCCGCCAGGAGGCTGGAAACACCATATATTTT.

The chain employs TRBV27 and TRBJ2-7; D not resolved. The CDR3 has 13 amino acids. V lost 3 bases, J lost 2 bases, and 8 bases lay in between. Germline-derived CDR1 and CDR2 are MNHEY and SMNVEV (reference sequence). The CDR3 here is CASSFTEAYEQYF. In DNA form, the CDR3 reads TGTGCCAGCAGTTTTACCGAGGCCTACGAGCAGTACTTC.

The genes are TRBV7-9 and TRBJ2-1; 7 bases align to TRBD2. CDR3 length equals 15 residues. V lost 5 bases and J lost 7; bases outside the gene matches: 11. Germline loops: CDR1 SEHNR, CDR2 FQNEAQ (reference sequence). CDR3 nucleotides: TGTGCCAGCAGCCCTTGGCGGGAGTTCCCAAATGAGCAGTTCTTC. It codes for CASSPWREFPNEQFF.

This clone was counted a few times. The chain couples TRBV6-6 to TRBJ2-7; D remains ambiguous. This CDR3 is 13 amino acids long. Germline CDR1 is MNHNY and CDR2 is SVGAGI (reference sequence). V was trimmed by 0 bases and J by 6 bases, leaving 9 bases between them. The CDR3 DNA reads TGTGCCAGCAGTTACTCGATGACAAGCGAGCAGTACTTC. Protein product: CASSYSMTSEQYF.

The chain joins TRBV7-3 to TRBJ1-2, with D perhaps TRBD1 (6 bases). This CDR3 is 15 amino acids long. The V gene's germline CDR1 is SGHTA and CDR2 FQGTGA. The V end lost 5 bases, the J end lost 5 bases, and 18 bases lay between the germline ends. The CDR3 DNA reads TGTGCCAGCAGCCCGACGCCCGGGACATTTTATGGCTACACCTTC. Protein sequence: CASSPTPGTFYGYTF.